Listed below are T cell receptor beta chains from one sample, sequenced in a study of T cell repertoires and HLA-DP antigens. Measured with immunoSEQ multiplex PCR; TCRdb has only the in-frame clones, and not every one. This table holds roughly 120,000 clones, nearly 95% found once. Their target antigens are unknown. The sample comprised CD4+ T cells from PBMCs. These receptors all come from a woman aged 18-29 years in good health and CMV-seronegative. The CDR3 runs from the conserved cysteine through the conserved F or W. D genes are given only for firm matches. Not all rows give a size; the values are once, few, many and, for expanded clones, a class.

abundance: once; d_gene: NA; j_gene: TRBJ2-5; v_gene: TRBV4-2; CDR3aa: CASSQVRSHGQETQYF; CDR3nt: TGTGCCAGCAGCCAAGTTCGTAGCCACGGACAAGAGACCCAGTACTTC
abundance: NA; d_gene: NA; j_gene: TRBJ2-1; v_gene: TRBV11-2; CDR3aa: CASSLEEGPLYEQFF; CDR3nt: TGTGCCAGCAGCTTAGAAGAGGGCCCTCTATATGAGCAGTTCTTC
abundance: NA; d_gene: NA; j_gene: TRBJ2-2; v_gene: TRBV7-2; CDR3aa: CASTAGPLYGTGELFF; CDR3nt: TGTGCCAGCACTGCGGGACCTCTGTACGGTACCGGGGAGCTGTTTTTT
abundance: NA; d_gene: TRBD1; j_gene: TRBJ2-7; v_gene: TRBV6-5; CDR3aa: CASNGDSSYEQYF; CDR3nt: TGTGCCAGCAATGGGGACAGTTCCTACGAGCAGTACTTC
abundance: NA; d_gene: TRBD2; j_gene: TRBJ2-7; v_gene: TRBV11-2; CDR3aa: CASSPIGRASGSAYEQYF; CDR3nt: TGTGCCAGCAGCCCGATTGGGCGGGCCAGCGGGAGTGCCTACGAGCAGTACTTC
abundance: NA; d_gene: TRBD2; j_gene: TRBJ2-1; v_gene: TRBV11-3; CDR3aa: CASSSRLAGGYEQFF; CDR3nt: TGTGCCAGCAGCTCAAGACTAGCGGGAGGTTATGAGCAGTTCTTC
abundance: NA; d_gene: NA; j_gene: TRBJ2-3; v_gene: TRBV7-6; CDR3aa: CASSTLRGDDTQYF; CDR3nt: TGTGCCAGCAGCACATTGCGGGGAGACGATACGCAGTATTTT
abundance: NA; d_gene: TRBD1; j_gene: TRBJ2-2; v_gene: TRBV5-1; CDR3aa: CASSIPGGTGELFF; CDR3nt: TGCGCCAGCAGCATCCCAGGGGGCACCGGGGAGCTGTTTTTT
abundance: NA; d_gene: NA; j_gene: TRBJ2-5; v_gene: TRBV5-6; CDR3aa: CASTAEGAKTQYF; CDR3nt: TGTGCCAGCACTGCGGAGGGGGCAAAGACCCAGTACTTC
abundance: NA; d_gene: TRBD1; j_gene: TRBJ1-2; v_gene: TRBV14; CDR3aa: CASSQDMGQGVYGYTF; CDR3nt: TGTGCCAGCAGCCAAGATATGGGGCAGGGGGTCTATGGCTACACCTTC
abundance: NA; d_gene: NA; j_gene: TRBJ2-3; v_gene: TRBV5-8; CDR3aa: CASSRAGTQYF; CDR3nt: TGTGCCAGCAGCCGGGCTGGTACGCAGTATTTT
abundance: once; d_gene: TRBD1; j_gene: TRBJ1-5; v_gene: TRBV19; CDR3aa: CASARDRGWEPQHF; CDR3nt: TGTGCCAGTGCTCGGGACAGGGGATGGGAGCCCCAGCATTTT
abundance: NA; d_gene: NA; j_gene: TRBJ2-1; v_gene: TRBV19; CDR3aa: CASSTGQKYNEQFF; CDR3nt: TGTGCCAGTAGTACAGGACAGAAATACAATGAGCAGTTCTTC
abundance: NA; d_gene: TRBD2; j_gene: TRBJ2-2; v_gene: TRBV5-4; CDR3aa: CASSLPSGNTGELFF; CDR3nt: TGTGCCAGCAGCTTGCCTAGCGGGAACACCGGGGAGCTGTTTTTT
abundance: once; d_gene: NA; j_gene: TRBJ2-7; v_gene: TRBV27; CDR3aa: CASSPRDARGSYEQYF; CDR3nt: TGTGCCAGCAGTCCGAGGGACGCCCGTGGTTCCTACGAGCAGTACTTC
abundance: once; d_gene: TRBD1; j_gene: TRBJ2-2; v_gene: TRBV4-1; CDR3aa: CASSGQGASVGELFF; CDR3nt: TGCGCCAGCAGCGGACAGGGGGCTTCGGTCGGGGAGCTGTTTTTT
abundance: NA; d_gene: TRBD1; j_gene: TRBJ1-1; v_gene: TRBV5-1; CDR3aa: CASSLALTGPTEAFF; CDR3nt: TGCGCCAGCAGCTTGGCCCTGACAGGGCCAACTGAAGCTTTCTTT
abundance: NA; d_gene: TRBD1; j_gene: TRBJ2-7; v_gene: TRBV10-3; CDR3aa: CAMTDRRTSYEQYF; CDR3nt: TGTGCCATGACGGACAGGCGGACCTCCTACGAGCAGTACTTC
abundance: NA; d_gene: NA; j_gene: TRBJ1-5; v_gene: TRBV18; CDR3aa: CASSPGQSNQPQHF; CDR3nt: TGTGCCAGCTCACCAGGGCAGAGCAATCAGCCCCAGCATTTT
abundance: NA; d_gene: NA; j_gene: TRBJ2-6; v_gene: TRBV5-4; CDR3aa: CASSLDGANVLTF; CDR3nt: TGTGCCAGCAGCTTGGATGGGGCCAACGTCCTGACTTTC
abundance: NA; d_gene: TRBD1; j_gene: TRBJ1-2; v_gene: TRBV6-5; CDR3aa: CASSYFGQGVQGYTF; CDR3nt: TGTGCCAGCAGTTACTTCGGACAGGGGGTCCAAGGCTACACCTTC
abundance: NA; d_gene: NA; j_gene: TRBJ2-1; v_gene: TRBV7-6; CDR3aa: CASSPQTGLTYNEQFF; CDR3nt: TGTGCCAGCAGCCCCCAGACGGGACTCACCTACAATGAGCAGTTCTTC
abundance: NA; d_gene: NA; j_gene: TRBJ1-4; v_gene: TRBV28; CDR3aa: CASSFTRNNEKLFF; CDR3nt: TGTGCCAGCAGTTTTACCAGAAATAATGAAAAACTGTTTTTT